This T cell receptor beta chain was captured in a study of cytomegalovirus exposure and HLA in healthy donors (dated by TCRdb to 2016 to 2017). A note on the overall study: According to a later analysis, one platform produced both the roughly 120 validation repertoires and the roughly 640 repertoires of the first cohort. The aim of the study was to test whether cataloging public T cell receptors could identify signatures of past pathogen exposure. In addition to the first cohort of 650 to 800 subjects, a separate validation cohort of 120 different subjects was used. To predict cytomegalovirus infection status, the study combined high-throughput TCR immunosequencing, statistical association of individual TCRs with disease status, and machine learning.

Library prep was done by the immunoSEQ multiplex PCR assay. Per the original workflow: A statistical classification framework was built for diagnosing cytomegalovirus status from the catalog of TCR beta chain sequences. In its TCRdb copy, this immuneACCESS table keeps in-frame sequences only and misses some clones. Where compared with another copy, unresolved V genes explain less than half of these, and the others have no known cause. V, J and clone size were drawn from that table, and D and trimming were deduced from the DNA. The sample table lists roughly 120,000 clones, approximately 90% of them with a count of one. In total, the top ten clones hold roughly 4.4% of the sample. For this clone: No cognate antigen has been identified for it. No base-level quality is on record; no much larger clone is a single base apart.

Points the paper makes about the study in general: The study gave a list of under 200 TCR beta chains associated with cytomegalovirus. Cytomegalovirus status was reported to be diagnosed by the classifier with high specificity and sensitivity in both the original and validation cohorts. Across donors, most TCR sequences were observed very rarely, whereas some public TCRs were present in many individuals. All 120 or so repertoires were used to score co-occurrence in the validation cohort in a later analysis, because that analysis had no HLA typing for the cohort. A few of the identified cytomegalovirus-associated TCR beta chains were confirmed in vitro to be specific for cytomegalovirus antigens. In a later analysis, TCRs clustered in the first cohort were found to also tend to co-occur in the roughly 120 validation repertoires, with over 90% of cluster scores above 0. The authors suggested that the approach could potentially be generalized to other disease states and immunological phenotypes.

The donors belonged to the validation cohort of about 120 subjects, which was separate from the 666-subject first cohort. Germline trimming: 4 bases from V, 0 bases from J; junction bases outside gene matches: 8. The CDR3 runs 17 amino acids, cysteine and phenylalanine included. The entry retains the CDR3 DNA only, 51 bases that are in frame from base 1. As encoded in the germline V gene, CDR1 is MDHEN while CDR2 is SYDVKM. The specimen sequenced was PBMCs. This chain joins TRBV28 to TRBJ2-1, with TRBD1 identical over 8 junction bases. This sequence originates from a man between 18 and 29 years old in good health and CMV-seropositive. The DNA sequence is as follows: TGTGCCAGCAGTTCCGCAGGGACAGGCTTCTCCTACAATGAGCAGTTCTTC. Protein translation: CASSSAGTGFSYNEQFF.